Detailed here is one T cell receptor (beta chain). The data were taken from a study of blood T cell repertoires in COVID-19. As for the study in general: The origin of the acute and convalescent COVID-19 samples was the United States, Italy and Spain. PBMCs, B-cell-depleted T cells, or T cells were the source of the cDNA or gDNA that made up the material.

Original analysis: Estimation of nucleated cell counts relied on the amplification of reference gene primers. Produced via immunoSEQ multiplex PCR; TCRdb's table is partial and in-frame only. The DNA was the basis for D and trimming; V, J and clone size are from that table. Of roughly 100,000 clones in the sample, approximately 80% were seen once. The CDR3 has 17 residues. The germline CDR1 and CDR2 sequences are SGHNT and YYREEE (reference sequence). The V end lost 1 base, the J end lost 3 bases, and 16 bases lay between the germline ends. This TCR was recovered from a human donor in a cohort sampled during active COVID-19. The rearrangement links TRBV5-4 to TRBJ2-2, with D possibly TRBD2 on 5 matching bases. The sample was peripheral blood. CDR3 sequence reads: CASSLMTRGRDTGELFF. CDR3 nucleotide sequence: TGTGCCAGCAGCTTGATGACACGCGGGCGTGACACCGGGGAGCTGTTTTTT.